A selection of T cell receptor beta chains follows, all from one sample in a study of T cell repertoires in ileal Crohn's disease. This table comes from immunoSEQ multiplex PCR, and its TCRdb copy is limited to in-frame clones, with some not included. The repertoire has over 2,000 clones, about 80% of them found once; the top ten carry roughly an eighth. Sequenced: ileal tissue. The receptors originated from an adult with Crohn's disease. Each CDR3 is given with its conserved first and last residue. The D gene is left open where the match is weak. Clone size is not always given. Where it is, it says once, few, many or a class for expanded clones.

D gene | clone size | J gene | V gene | CDR3 protein | CDR3 DNA
. | . | TRBJ2-1 | TRBV27 | CASSFKPSPAWGGSNEQFF | TGTGCCAGCAGTTTTAAGCCTAGCCCAGCGTGGGGTGGATCCAATGAGCAGTTCTTC
TRBD1 | . | TRBJ2-7 | TRBV5-8 | CASRSGQSYEQYF | TGTGCCAGCAGATCGGGACAGAGCTACGAGCAGTACTTC
. | . | TRBJ1-2 | TRBV19 | CASSAGVRSGGYTF | TGTGCCAGTAGCGCCGGCGTCAGGTCCGGTGGCTACACCTTC
TRBD1 | . | TRBJ1-1 | TRBV18 | CASSPDRGTEAFF | TGTGCCAGCTCTCCCGACAGGGGCACTGAAGCTTTCTTT
. | few | TRBJ2-7 | TRBV5-4 | CASSLTMAPEQYF | TGTGCCAGCAGCTTAACTATGGCCCCCGAGCAGTACTTC
. | . | TRBJ2-2 | TRBV27 | CASSSSPHGELFF | TGTGCCAGCAGTTCTAGCCCCCACGGGGAGCTGTTTTTT
TRBD1 | large | TRBJ1-1 | TRBV5-1 | CASSSDSGGAYTEAFF | TGCGCCAGCAGCTCCGACTCAGGGGGCGCCTACACTGAAGCTTTCTTT
. | . | TRBJ1-1 | TRBV7-9 | CASSRGANTEAFF | TGTGCCAGCAGCCGCGGGGCGAACACTGAAGCTTTCTTT
TRBD1 | . | TRBJ1-6 | TRBV19 | CASKTGGRDNSPLHF | TGTGCCAGTAAGACAGGGGGACGCGATAATTCACCCCTCCACTTT
TRBD1 | . | TRBJ2-1 | TRBV7-7 | CASSPGQGIDEQFF | TGTGCCAGCAGCCCCGGACAGGGGATCGATGAGCAGTTCTTC
. | . | TRBJ1-2 | TRBV7-2 | CASSSGTLWANYGYTF | TGTGCCAGCAGCTCAGGGACACTTTGGGCTAACTATGGCTACACCTTC
TRBD2 | . | TRBJ2-7 | TRBV28 | CASKRGEGSYEQYF | TGTGCCAGCAAGCGGGGGGAGGGCTCCTACGAGCAGTACTTC
. | . | TRBJ2-5 | TRBV4-3 | CASSQDAISDQETQYF | TGCGCCAGCAGCCAAGATGCGATATCCGACCAAGAGACCCAGTACTTC
. | . | TRBJ2-5 | TRBV15 | CATSRVGWKTQETQYF | TGTGCCACCAGCAGAGTAGGTTGGAAGACTCAAGAGACCCAGTACTTC
. | . | TRBJ1-1 | TRBV27 | CASSRTNRMNTEAFF | TGTGCCAGCAGTAGGACAAACCGCATGAACACTGAAGCTTTCTTT
. | once | TRBJ1-1 | TRBV6-5 | CASSYSQGWVAEAFF | TGTGCCAGCAGTTACTCCCAGGGCTGGGTCGCTGAAGCTTTCTTT
TRBD1 | . | TRBJ1-4 | TRBV28 | CASSSSATGPKKLFF | TGTGCCAGCAGTTCCTCCGCGACAGGGCCGAAAAAACTGTTTTTT
TRBD1 | once | TRBJ2-3 | TRBV15 | CATSRRTGGADTQYF | TGTGCCACCAGCAGAAGGACAGGGGGCGCAGATACGCAGTATTTT
TRBD2 | . | TRBJ2-1 | TRBV10-3 | CAIKSGDYNEQFF | TGTGCCATCAAGAGCGGGGACTACAATGAGCAGTTCTTC
. | . | TRBJ1-2 | TRBV7-9 | CASSQPNQGGAYGYTF | TGTGCCAGCAGCCAACCTAACCAGGGAGGGGCGTATGGCTACACCTTC
. | . | TRBJ2-6 | TRBV5-1 | CASSTDSGANVLTF | TGCGCCAGCAGCACAGACTCTGGGGCCAACGTCCTGACTTTC